This T cell receptor beta chain was captured in a study of monozygotic twins with inflammatory bowel disease. General observations from the study: The data offered no way to tell different T cell subtypes apart. Patients got different immunosuppressive treatments, which may have made their repertoires more variable.

With regard to this clonotype: Antigen unknown.

In germline, CDR1 is SGHRS, CDR2 YFSETQ. The CDR3 spans 14 residues. TCRdb reprocessed the 5' RACE reads, keeping one entry per CDR3 protein, no DNA. The listing contains approximately 45,000 distinct CDR3 sequences. The sequencing sample was made of blood. The receptor was isolated from a human donor with ulcerative colitis or Crohn's disease, or a healthy co-twin of an affected twin (not recorded which). V and J are TRBV5-1 and TRBJ2-3; TCRdb's assignment of TRBD1 cannot be checked, as there is no DNA. This CDR3 is CASSLYDRADTQYF.